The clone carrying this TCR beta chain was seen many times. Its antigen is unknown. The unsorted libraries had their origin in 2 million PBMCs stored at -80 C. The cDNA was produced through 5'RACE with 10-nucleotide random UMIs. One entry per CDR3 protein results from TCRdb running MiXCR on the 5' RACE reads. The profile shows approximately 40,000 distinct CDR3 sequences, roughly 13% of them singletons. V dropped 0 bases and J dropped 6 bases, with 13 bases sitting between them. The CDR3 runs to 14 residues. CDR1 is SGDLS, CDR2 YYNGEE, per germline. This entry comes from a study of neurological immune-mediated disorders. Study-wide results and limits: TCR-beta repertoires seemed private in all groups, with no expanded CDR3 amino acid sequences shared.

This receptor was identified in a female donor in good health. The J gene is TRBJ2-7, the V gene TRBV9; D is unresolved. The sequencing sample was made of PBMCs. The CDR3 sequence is CASSVDPSSPEQYF. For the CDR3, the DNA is TGTGCCAGCAGCGTAGACCCCTCCTCTCCCGAGCAGTACTTC.